This TCR beta chain was identified in a study of Ad26.COV2.S vaccination and SARS-CoV-2 variants. Study as a whole: Into the muscle, Ad26.COV2.S was dosed once or twice, 56 days apart.

Sequencing used immunoSEQ multiplex PCR; TCRdb keeps in-frame clones, though not all of them. The data contain 400,000 to 500,000 clones, roughly 90% of them seen just once; the ten biggest clones take up about 3.5%. Treatment given: approximately 18 received Ad26.COV2.S at low or high dose, single or two shots; 5 received placebo; per-sample allocation not given. Sampling occurred on day 63 after the first vaccine or placebo injection. The material sequenced was peripheral blood, taken in a trial of Ad26.COV2.S vaccine versus placebo. The TCR was taken from a person aged 18 to 65 who received the Ad26.COV2.S COVID-19 vaccine or a placebo.

CDR3 coding DNA: TGTGCCAGCAGCTTTTCCACAAATTTCTACAATGAGCAGTTCTTC. This sequence encodes CASSFSTNFYNEQFF. V usage is TRBV11-2 and J usage is TRBJ2-1; D gene uncertain. The CDR3 length is 15 residues. V was cut by 3 bases and J by 3 bases, with 12 bases left in between. Germline V gene data show CDR1 as SGHAT and CDR2 as FQNNGV. Looking up the rest from reference TRBV11-2 and TRBJ2-1 gives the full variable domain: EAGVAQSPRYKIIEKRQSVAFWCNPISGHATLYWYQQILGQGPKLLIQFQNNGVVDDSQLPKDRFSAERLKGVDSTLKIQPAKLEDSAVYLCASSFSTNFYNEQFFGPGTRLTVL.